This T cell receptor beta chain derives from a study of lymphopenia after photon versus proton radiotherapy (dated by TCRdb to between 2019 and 2020). Background on the whole study: Photon and proton radiation therapy were compared by the study for their immunological effects in patients with gastrointestinal tumors who developed high-grade lymphopenia. The 20 patients in the cohort had gastrointestinal tumors, were treated with either photon or proton therapy, and subsequently developed lymphopenia. The study was designed to characterize how the impact on the immune system differs between the two radiation modalities.

The CDR3 runs 15 amino acids, cysteine and phenylalanine included. The only DNA kept is the CDR3, 45 bases in frame from the first base. Germline trimming amounts to 5 bases on V and 0 bases on J, with 4 as the count of junction bases outside the gene matches. CDR1 and CDR2 are drawn from the germline V gene: SGHTA, FQGNSA. The method was the immunoSEQ multiplex PCR assay. Alongside multiparametric flow cytometry, deep sequencing of rearranged TCR beta loci was used to profile the T cell repertoires. The clones in this table, taken by TCRdb from immuneACCESS, are in-frame only. Not every clone is retained; where verified, under half of the shortfall comes from an unresolved V gene, and the cause of the rest is unknown. This sample gives under 25,000 clones in total; approximately 81% of them show up just once. Of the sample, around 20% is held by the ten largest clones. For this clone: This receptor's antigen is unknown. The sample holds no much larger clone one base away, and base qualities are not on file.

On the study overall, not on this receptor specifically: The survival association was assessed only in patients who died, and better survival with proton therapy was presented by the authors as a possibility rather than a demonstrated result. Among patients across the cohort who died, overall survival time showed an inverse correlation with a larger post-nadir drop in TCR diversity. Once the lymphocyte count had reached its nadir, the repertoires of photon-treated patients showed oligoclonal expansion, particularly of CD8+ Temra cells, and this expansion drove the decline in diversity. During treatment, patients who received photon therapy lost naive T cells and TCR diversity and gained effector/memory populations, whereas patients who received proton therapy remained relatively stable.

This clonotype was obtained from a man between 60 and 70 years old with pancreatic cancer. The chain joins TRBV7-2 to TRBJ2-1, with 7 junctional bases fitting TRBD1. Sample: peripheral blood, taken from a patient treated with photon-based radiotherapy. The base sequence is TGTGCCAGCAGCCTTGACAGGGACTCCTACAATGAGCAGTTCTTC. This codes for CASSLDRDSYNEQFF.